This is a list of T cell receptor beta chains from one sample in a study of glioma-infiltrating T cells. TCRdb redid the calling of the multiplex PCR reads with MiXCR, one entry per CDR3 protein. Among 95,000 to 110,000 distinct CDR3 sequences, about 30% were seen once, and the ten largest hold approximately 43%. Sequenced input: glioma tissue, nonneoplastic brain tissue, or PBMCs (not recorded which). These receptors all come from a human donor with low-grade glioma or glioblastoma, undergoing nonglioma brain surgery, or in good health (not recorded which). Each CDR3 is given with its conserved first and last residue. D genes are given only for firm matches.

TRBD1 | TRBJ1-5 | TRBV2 | CASNPTGQVNQPQHF
TRBD2 | TRBJ2-3 | TRBV20-1 | CSIAGVPRGTDTQYF
- | TRBJ2-5 | TRBV7-2 | CASTSYAEETQYF
- | TRBJ2-3 | TRBV6-4 | CASSEGGGTDTQYF
- | TRBJ1-5 | TRBV5-5 | CASSRDPDQPQHF
- | TRBJ1-2 | TRBV28 | CASSLSSYNYNYAF
- | TRBJ2-1 | TRBV28 | CASSQKVYNEQFF
- | TRBJ1-4 | TRBV28 | CASSLRTATNEKLFF
- | TRBJ1-1 | TRBV4-3 | CASSQGGGWNTEAFF
- | TRBJ2-3 | TRBV7-2 | CASSRGDNTDTQYF
- | TRBJ2-1 | TRBV7-9 | CASSLEGVSYNEQFF
- | TRBJ2-5 | TRBV11-1 | CASSLEVYKETQYF
- | TRBJ1-5 | TRBV7-8 | CASRFDSNQPQHF
TRBD1 | TRBJ2-4 | TRBV10-2 | CASSEQGTDIQYF
- | TRBJ1-3 | TRBV7-2 | CASSLGFAGPNSGDTIYF
TRBD1 | TRBJ1-6 | TRBV20-1 | CSQDRSSSYNSPLHF
- | TRBJ1-5 | TRBV20-1 | CGIPIPQGSNQPQHF
- | TRBJ1-3 | TRBV30 | CAWSSWVPNTIYF
- | TRBJ1-1 | TRBV7-6 | CASSLVDRGKAFF
TRBD1 | TRBJ2-3 | TRBV7-9 | CASSPGQASTDTQYF
- | TRBJ2-5 | TRBV20-1 | CSARDGQGQETQYF
- | TRBJ2-7 | TRBV27 | CASSRAGYEQYF
TRBD2 | TRBJ2-7 | TRBV18 | CASSLSGGSEQYF
TRBD1 | TRBJ1-2 | TRBV20-1 | CSARDWGQGERGYTF
- | TRBJ2-7 | TRBV27 | CASSTDLLIKQYF
- | TRBJ1-1 | TRBV7-2 | CASSLVMYTEAFF
TRBD1 | TRBJ1-6 | TRBV12-3/TRBV12-4 | CASSLSTSGGGNSPLHF
- | TRBJ2-7 | TRBV10-3 | CATSTRDEQYF
- | TRBJ2-5 | TRBV6-2/TRBV6-3 | CASWSLERATQYF
TRBD1 | TRBJ1-1 | TRBV10-3 | CAISETGERTEAFF
TRBD2 | TRBJ2-5 | TRBV25-1 | CASSELQRGETQYF
TRBD1 | TRBJ1-2 | TRBV27 | CASSLALDRASGYTF
- | TRBJ1-3 | TRBV3-1 | CASSQGGSGNTIYF
- | TRBJ1-6 | TRBV6-6 | CANSYSGRDNSPLHF
- | TRBJ2-7 | TRBV7-2 | CASSRQGIPYVQYF
- | TRBJ2-1 | TRBV7-2 | CASSLLGRQSNEQFF
TRBD2 | TRBJ2-1 | TRBV12-3/TRBV12-4 | CASRRTSGRTQEQFF
- | TRBJ1-4 | TRBV28 | CASSSGLTDEKLFF
TRBD1 | TRBJ1-2 | TRBV11-2 | CASREQTGMGYGYTF
- | TRBJ1-2 | TRBV2 | CASAMSGAGYTF
- | TRBJ2-6 | TRBV7-2 | CASSISNSGANVLTF
- | TRBJ2-7 | TRBV20-1 | CSARDLRGHEQYF